This T cell receptor (beta chain) emerged from a study of T cells in Graves' hyperthyroidism and ophthalmopathy. The wider study: Peripheral blood specimens were obtained at initial diagnosis, prior to any treatment.

The germline CDR1 and CDR2 sequences are MNHNS and SASEGT. J lost 8 bases, V lost 1 base, and 7 bases had no gene match. The CDR3 loop spans 15 amino acids. This clonotype was counted a few times. The antigen remains undetermined. Across 18 months, stable Graves' hyperthyroidism was marked by no progression to ophthalmopathy. Clinical symptoms, serum thyroxine, TRAb, thyroid ultrasound and orbital computed tomography established diagnosis. Study-level results: Among clonotypes expanded in thyroid above 0.001, most were also found in blood.

It was RNA transcripts that yielded the amplified TCR beta CDR3 regions. Researchers ran a first-round RT-PCR on the TCR CDR3 using the HTBI primer set. In TCRdb, the multiplex PCR reads were re-called with MiXCR into one record per CDR3 protein. The table includes hundreds of thousands of distinct CDR3 sequences, about 15% detected once. The chain carries TRBV6-1 and TRBJ2-4; 8 bases match TRBD2. The receptor's source is a woman between 18 and 30 years old with Graves' hyperthyroidism. The sequenced sample consisted of blood. The CDR3 bases are TGTGCCAGCAGTGAAGAGGGCGGGAGGATGGACATTCAGTACTTC. It encodes CASSEEGGRMDIQYF.